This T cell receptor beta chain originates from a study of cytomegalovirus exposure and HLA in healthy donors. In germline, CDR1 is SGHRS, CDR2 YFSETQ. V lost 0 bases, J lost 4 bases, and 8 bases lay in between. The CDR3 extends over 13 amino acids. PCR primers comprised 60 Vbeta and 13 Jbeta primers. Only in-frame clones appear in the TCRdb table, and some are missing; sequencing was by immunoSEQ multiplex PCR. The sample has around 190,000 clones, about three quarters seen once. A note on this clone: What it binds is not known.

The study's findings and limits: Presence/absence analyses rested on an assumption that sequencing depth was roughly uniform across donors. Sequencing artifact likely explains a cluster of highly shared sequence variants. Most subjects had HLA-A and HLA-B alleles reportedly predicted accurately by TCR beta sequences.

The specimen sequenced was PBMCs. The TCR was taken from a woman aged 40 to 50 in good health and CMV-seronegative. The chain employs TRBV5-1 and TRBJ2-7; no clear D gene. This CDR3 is CASSLGYSYEQYF. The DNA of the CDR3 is TGCGCCAGCAGCTTGGGCTACTCTTACGAGCAGTACTTC.